The next 23 T cell receptor beta chains were all read from a single sample in a study of cytomegalovirus exposure and HLA in healthy donors. 60 Vbeta and 13 Jbeta primers were used in PCR. The table came from immunoSEQ multiplex PCR; TCRdb's copy has only in-frame clones and leaves some out. The table records about 300,000 clones, 86% of them present only once. Input material: PBMCs. These receptors all stem from a man in his forties in good health and CMV-seropositive.

V is TRBV28 and J is TRBJ2-5; perhaps TRBD1 as D (5 bases). The J call is uncertain, as TRBJ2-7 better fits the DNA end. Germline CDR1 is MDHEN and CDR2 is SYDVKM. This CDR3 region has 14 residues. CDR3 coding DNA: TGTGCCAGCAGTGGAGCGACAGCACTATCCGAGCAGTACTTC. Translating it yields CASSGATALSEQYF.

This chain links TRBV15 with TRBJ2-2; possible D gene TRBD2, 6 bases. With 5 bases removed from V and 5 bases from J, the gap between germline ends came to 12 bases. CDR3 length: 14 residues. Germline CDR1 reads LNHNV; CDR2 reads YYDKDF (reference sequence). CDR3 coding DNA: TGTGCCACCAGCCTTAGCGGCATGACCGGGGAGCTGTTTTTT. It codes for CATSLSGMTGELFF.

In DNA form, the CDR3 reads TGTGCCAGCTCAGTTCAGGGGAGAGGGGCCAAAAACATTCAGTACTTC. Protein product: CASSVQGRGAKNIQYF. The genes are TRBV18 and TRBJ2-4; TRBD1 is a possible D gene (6 bases). The CDR3 sequence is 16 residues long. Trimming stripped 5 bases from V and 1 base from J, with 15 bases between. Per germline, CDR1 KGHSH and CDR2 LQKENI.

This chain joins TRBV4-2 and TRBJ2-1; TRBD2 matches 10 bases. Germline trimming cut 1 base from V and 6 bases from J; bases unmatched to any gene: 6. Germline V lookup: CDR1 LGHNA, CDR2 YNFKEQ. CDR3 length: 16 amino acids. CDR3 sequence (DNA): TGTGCCAGCAGCCAAGTTGGCCTAGCGGGAGTCAATGAGCAGTTCTTC. Translated: CASSQVGLAGVNEQFF.

The V and J genes are TRBV11-3 and TRBJ2-1, with a possible D match to TRBD1 (5 bases). The CDR3 spans 16 residues. Germline loops: CDR1 SGHNT, CDR2 YENEEA. Deletions cut 0 bases from V and 1 base from J, with 10 bases between. DNA for the CDR3: TGTGCCAGCAGCTTAGATCGTGACAGTTCCTACAATGAGCAGTTCTTC. This codes for CASSLDRDSSYNEQFF.

This clone appeared a few times. The chain joins TRBV4-3 to TRBJ1-4; D is perhaps TRBD1 (5 bases). The CDR3 has 17 residues. Germline V gene lookup returns CDR1 LGHNA and CDR2 YSLEER. The germline V and J ends were trimmed by 6 bases and 0 bases, with 17 bases remaining between them. CDR3 sequence (DNA): TGCGCCAGCAGTCCCTACGACAGCTCTGCAACTAATGAAAAACTGTTTTTT. It yields the protein CASSPYDSSATNEKLFF.

On this clone: The junction does not match germline at one end; this may be a read error. The CDR3 region has the DNA TGTTCCAGCAGCTTAGGAGTTAACACTGAAGCTTTCTTT. It encodes CSSSLGVNTEAFF. V and J are TRBV7-9 and TRBJ1-1, with D hard to call. CDR1 and CDR2 (germline): SEHNR, FQNEAQ (reference sequence). The CDR3 is 13 residues long.

A note on this clone: One end of the junction does not line up with germline, which may come from a read error. The chain carries TRBV7-9 and TRBJ2-5; a weak D match, TRBD1 (6 bases). The CDR3 consists of 18 residues. Germline values: CDR1 SEHNR, CDR2 FQNEAQ (reference sequence). The CDR3 coding sequence is TGTTCCAGCAGTCCCCGAGGGGTACTTAGAGGGGGTGGAGAGACCCAGTACTTC. This encodes CSSSPRGVLRGGGETQYF.

The chain is built from TRBV7-9 and TRBJ2-7; 9 nucleotides line up with TRBD1. From germline, CDR1 is SEHNR and CDR2 FQNEAQ (reference sequence). The CDR3 has 14 residues. V trimming: 4 bases; J trimming: 2 bases; junction bases outside the gene matches: 3. The DNA for the CDR3 is TGTGCCAGCAGCTCCTGGACAGGGGCCTACGAGCAGTACTTC. This gives the protein CASSSWTGAYEQYF.

This chain links TRBV21-1 with TRBJ2-2; the table's D gene call, TRBD2, was not cross checked with the DNA. TRBV21-1 corresponds to a pseudogene. The CDR3 length is 18 residues. This CDR3 is CASSSTGSLAGNTGELFF. The CDR3 DNA is TGTGCCAGCAGCTCTACAGGGAGCCTAGCGGGGAACACCGGGGAGCTGTTTTTT.

V and J are TRBV28 and TRBJ1-1; 10 positions agree with TRBD1. This CDR3 comprises 13 residues. Germline-derived CDR1 and CDR2 are MDHEN and SYDVKM. V shed 3 bases, J shed 5 bases, and the junction held 0 bases outside the gene matches. CDR3 residues: CASSLDRGTEAFF. CDR3 coding DNA: TGTGCCAGCAGTTTGGACAGGGGGACTGAAGCTTTCTTT. Looking up the rest from reference TRBV28 and TRBJ1-1 gives the full variable domain: DVKVTQSSRYLVKRTGEKVFLECVQDMDHENMFWYRQDPGLGLRLIYFSYDVKMKEKGDIPEGYSVSREKKERFSLILESASTNQTSMYLCASSLDRGTEAFFGQGTRLTVV.

The genes are TRBV18 and TRBJ2-5; TRBD1 might be the D (7 bases). The V end lost 3 bases, the J end lost 3 bases, and 14 bases lay between the germline ends. This CDR3 has 15 residues. Germline V gene sequence: CDR1 KGHSH, CDR2 LQKENI. The CDR3 DNA follows: TGTGCCAGCTCACCCAGGGCGGGACAGAAAGAGACCCAGTACTTC. This encodes CASSPRAGQKETQYF.

The DNA for the CDR3 is TGTGCCAGCAGCCCGAACTCAATGACTAGCGGGGGTACAGATACGCAGTATTTT. Its protein product is CASSPNSMTSGGTDTQYF. The rearrangement links TRBV7-8 to TRBJ2-3; TRBD2 agrees at 12 bases. This CDR3 region has 18 residues. V was pared by 5 bases and J by 3 bases, with 12 bases of the junction left unmatched. The germline V gene has CDR1 SGHVS and CDR2 FQNEAQ. The whole variable domain, remainder taken from reference TRBV7-8 and TRBJ2-3, is GAGVSQSPRYKVAKRGQDVALRCDPISGHVSLFWYQQALGQGPEFLTYFQNEAQLDKSGLPSDRFFAERPEGSVSTLKIQRTQQEDSAVYLCASSPNSMTSGGTDTQYFGPGTRLTVL.

This chain uses TRBV7-8 with TRBJ2-1; D unclear. The CDR3 sequence is 15 residues long. Per the germline V gene, CDR1 is SGHVS and CDR2 is FQNEAQ. V dropped 5 bases and J dropped 0 bases, with 11 bases sitting between them. The CDR3 coding sequence is TGTGCCAGCAGCGAACCGGTACGCTCCTACAATGAGCAGTTCTTC. Translated: CASSEPVRSYNEQFF.

The rearrangement links TRBV5-4 to TRBJ2-3; 11 positions match TRBD2. V lost 8 bases, J lost 2 bases, and 13 bases stayed unmatched. From germline, CDR1 is SGHNT and CDR2 YYREEE (reference sequence). The CDR3 consists of 17 residues. The CDR3 here is CASHGTGTSGTTDTQYF. CDR3 nucleotide sequence: TGTGCCAGTCACGGAACGGGGACTAGCGGAACCACAGATACGCAGTATTTT.

V and J are TRBV6-5 and TRBJ1-2; 8 nucleotides line up with TRBD1. Losses at the gene ends were 7 bases for V and 1 base for J; bases not matched to a gene: 8. In germline, CDR1 is MNHEY, CDR2 SVGAGI. This CDR3 is built from 15 residues. CDR3 amino acids: CASKDRVALNYGYTF. The CDR3 coding sequence is TGTGCCAGCAAGGACAGGGTAGCCCTTAACTATGGCTACACCTTC.

This chain links TRBV5-6 with TRBJ1-2, with 7 bases identical to TRBD1. This CDR3 contains 16 residues. CDR1 and CDR2 from the germline V gene are SGHDT and YYEEEE. V was pared by 6 bases and J by 4 bases, with 15 bases of the junction left unmatched. CDR3 coding DNA: TGTGCCAGCAACCGGGACAGTTTTTGGTTCGGCTATGGCTACACCTTC. Translation gives CASNRDSFWFGYGYTF.

The V and J genes are TRBV29-1 and TRBJ2-7, with TRBD1 identical over 7 bases. Germline V gene lookup returns CDR1 SQVTM and CDR2 ANQGSEA. The CDR3 has 15 amino acids. V gave up 4 bases and J gave up 3 bases; unmatched junction bases: 12. As DNA, the CDR3 is TGCAGCGTTGTCCTCCTGACAGGGTTAAGCTACGAGCAGTACTTC. It encodes CSVVLLTGLSYEQYF.

The chain employs TRBV11-2 and TRBJ2-7, with D perhaps TRBD1 (6 bases). Trimming removed 1 base at V and 2 bases at J, with 12 bases between. Per the germline V gene, CDR1 is SGHAT and CDR2 is FQNNGV. The CDR3 is made up of 15 amino acids. The CDR3 region is CASSLARGVTYEQYF. Here the CDR3 DNA reads TGTGCCAGCAGCTTAGCCAGGGGCGTAACCTACGAGCAGTACTTC.

The rearrangement links TRBV2 to TRBJ2-1, with D perhaps matching TRBD1 (5 bases). CDR1 is SNHLY, CDR2 FYNNEI, per germline. The CDR3 totals 16 residues. V shed 1 base and J shed 0 bases, with 10 bases lying between them. The CDR3 region is CASSEGDSISYNEQFF. CDR3 sequence (DNA): TGTGCCAGCAGTGAAGGTGACAGTATCTCCTACAATGAGCAGTTCTTC.

V is TRBV7-9 and J is TRBJ1-4; no clear D gene. V lost 5 bases and J 5 bases, leaving 3 bases between the germline ends. CDR3 size: 11 residues. Germline CDR1 reads SEHNR; CDR2 reads FQNEAQ (reference sequence). CDR3: CASSPNEKLFF. In DNA, the CDR3 is TGTGCCAGCAGCCCGAATGAAAAACTGTTTTTT.

The rearrangement uses TRBV5-6 and TRBJ2-7; weak D call: TRBD1 (5 bases). The CDR3 is 14 residues long. V was clipped by 2 bases and J by 2 bases, with 11 bases between them. Germline V gene data show CDR1 as SGHDT and CDR2 as YYEEEE. The CDR3 is CASSLRGIPYEQYF. The CDR3 nucleotides read TGTGCCAGCAGCTTAAGGGGAATCCCCTACGAGCAGTACTTC.

The chain carries TRBV5-1 and TRBJ1-1; D remains unclear. This CDR3 spans 16 amino acids. Germline assignment: CDR1 SGHRS and CDR2 YFSETQ. V lost 0 bases and J 2 bases, leaving 14 bases between the germline ends. The CDR3 bases are TGCGCCAGCAGCTTGGGCCTCTCGGGAAGAAACACTGAAGCTTTCTTT. Its translation: CASSLGLSGRNTEAFF.